This T cell receptor beta chain was observed in a study of blood T cell repertoires in COVID-19. Background on the study: COVID-19 samples, acute and convalescent, were from the United States, Italy and Spain. In each case, the material was cDNA or gDNA derived from T cells, B-cell-depleted T cells, or PBMCs.

The CDR3 extends over 17 amino acids. Looked up from germline, CDR1 is SGHNT and CDR2 is YENEEA. The V gene end was trimmed by 3 bases and the J gene end by 2 bases; junction bases not matched to a gene: 9. In the original processing: Reference gene primers were amplified, and this amplification served to estimate nucleated cell counts. The repertoire was sequenced with immunoSEQ multiplex PCR; TCRdb's copy has only in-frame clones and lacks some. The V and J calls and clone size were taken over from that table, and D and trimming were inferred from the DNA. The sample shows some 110,000 clones, about 90% of them seen only once.

Material: peripheral blood. The rearrangement links TRBV11-3 to TRBJ2-7; 11 nucleotides align to TRBD2. The source of this sequence is a human donor in a cohort sampled during active COVID-19. CDR3 protein: CASSLTRLAGNTYEQYF. In DNA form, the CDR3 reads TGTGCCAGCAGCTTGACCCGACTAGCGGGAAACACCTACGAGCAGTACTTC.